One sample yielded the 18 T cell receptor beta chains listed below, sequenced in a study of T cell repertoires in cytomegalovirus infection. TCRdb independently ran MiXCR on the reads; one entry per CDR3 protein. The sample lists approximately 910,000 distinct CDR3 sequences, 30% to 40% occurring once. No antigens are known for them. The input for sequencing was cultured CD8+ T cells from PBMCs, taken from culture after CMV antigen stimulation. These receptor sequences come from a human donor in good health (CMV status not recorded). Some clones in this sample may be carry-over from other donors' samples.

Note on this clonotype: The missing conserved phenylalanine or tryptophan at the end of this CDR3 makes a read error likely. The chain carries TRBV7-4 and TRBJ2-3; possible D gene TRBD1, 5 bases. Trimming removed 6 bases at V and 5 bases at J, with 12 bases between. The V gene's germline CDR1 is SGHVT and CDR2 SQSDAQ. The CDR3 has 13 amino acids. CDR3 DNA sequence: TGTGCCAGCAGACCGAAGGGGAAAGATACGCAGTATTAT. It encodes CASRPKGKDTQYY.

This clonotype was found a few times. The chain carries TRBV5-8 and TRBJ2-7, with 7 positions matching TRBD1. Germline CDR1 SGHTS, CDR2 YDEGEE. This CDR3 is 16 amino acids long. Unmatched junction bases numbered 10, after V lost 1 base and J lost 3 bases. The DNA of the CDR3 is TGTGCCAGCAGCTTGAGCGCGACAGGGACCCTCTACGAGCAGTACTTC. It yields the protein CASSLSATGTLYEQYF.

The chain has TRBV7-8 and TRBJ1-2; no clear D. CDR1 and CDR2 (germline): SGHVS, FQNEAQ. This CDR3 contains 12 residues. V lost 5 bases and J 6 bases, leaving 10 bases between the germline ends. The DNA of the CDR3 is TGTGCCAGCAGCCAAAACGGGGATGGCTACACCTTC. This sequence encodes CASSQNGDGYTF.

V gene TRBV10-3 combines with J gene TRBJ2-7, with 10 bases fitting TRBD2. V shed 7 bases, J shed 3 bases, and the junction held 3 bases outside the gene matches. The CDR3 has 13 amino acids. CDR1 and CDR2 (germline): ENHRY, SYGVKD. The CDR3 DNA is TGTGCCATCACCAGGACTAGCGGCTACGAGCAGTACTTC. Protein: CAITRTSGYEQYF.

A note on this clonotype: A much larger clone differs from this one at a single base, so this may be a read error. The V and J genes are TRBV7-6 and TRBJ1-5; the D gene is possibly TRBD1 (5 bases). The germline CDR1 and CDR2 sequences are SGHVS and FNYEAQ. This CDR3 contains 15 residues. The CDR3 DNA is TGTGTCAGCAGCTTAGCAGGGTGGGAGGATCAGCCCCAGCATTTT. Translation: CVSSLAGWEDQPQHF.

This clonotype has a handful of counts. CDR3 loop: CASSIGQGVQPQHF. The CDR3 region has the DNA TGTGCCAGCAGCATAGGACAGGGTGTTCAGCCCCAGCATTTT. This chain connects TRBV7-8 to TRBJ1-5; 8 bases match TRBD1. This CDR3 comprises 14 residues. The germline CDR1 and CDR2 sequences are SGHVS and FQNEAQ. V lost 5 bases and J lost 6; bases outside the gene matches: 6.

This chain links TRBV6-1 with TRBJ1-5; D gene unclear. The germline V and J ends were trimmed by 0 bases and 3 bases, with 15 bases remaining between them. This CDR3 is built from 17 residues. From germline, CDR1 is MNHNS and CDR2 SASEGT. CDR3 in amino acids: CASSEALWAPLNQPQHF. The CDR3 nucleotides read TGTGCCAGCAGTGAAGCGCTTTGGGCACCTCTCAATCAGCCCCAGCATTTT.

The chain recombines TRBV27 with TRBJ2-1; D perhaps matches TRBD1 (5 bases). Germline V CDR1 and CDR2: MNHEY, SMNVEV (reference sequence). The CDR3 runs 13 residues. Trimming removed 6 bases from V and 4 bases from J, with 10 bases in between. CDR3 bases: TGTGCCAGCAGGCAGGGCGTTTACAATGAGCAGTTCTTC. Translation gives CASRQGVYNEQFF.

CDR3 DNA: TGTGCCAGCAGTATCGGGGGGGCCGCTTACAATGAGCAGTTCTTC. Translation gives CASSIGGAAYNEQFF. The chain uses TRBV6-2 or TRBV6-3 and TRBJ2-1, with 8 bases aligning to TRBD2. With V trimmed by 5 bases and J by 4 bases, 7 bases remained unmatched. Germline V CDR1 and CDR2: MNHEY, SVGEGT. CDR3 size: 15 residues.

This clonotype has more than one count but fewer than ten. V gene TRBV7-8 combines with J gene TRBJ2-3, with D possibly matching TRBD2 (5 bases). This CDR3 comprises 14 residues. V was cut by 1 base and J by 4 bases, with 9 bases left in between. Germline loops: CDR1 SGHVS, CDR2 FQNEAQ. The chain's CDR3 is CASSLELDSDTQYF. CDR3 coding DNA: TGTGCCAGCAGCTTAGAACTAGACTCAGATACGCAGTATTTT.

This clonotype has a handful of counts. The rearrangement links TRBV6-5 to TRBJ1-4; 7 bases map to TRBD1. With V trimmed by 2 bases and J by 11 bases, 8 bases remained unmatched. The CDR3 contains 14 residues. Germline V lookup: CDR1 MNHEY, CDR2 SVGAGI. This CDR3 reads CASSYGQGTDKLFF. The CDR3 DNA follows: TGTGCCAGCAGTTACGGTCAAGGGACAGATAAACTGTTTTTT.

This clonotype turned up a few times. V and J are TRBV10-3 and TRBJ2-7; the match to TRBD2 covers 13 bases. Looked up from germline, CDR1 is ENHRY and CDR2 is SYGVKD. V shed 8 bases, J shed 0 bases, and the junction held 1 base outside the gene matches. This CDR3 is 14 amino acids long. The CDR3 coding sequence is TGTGCCATCGGACTAGCGGGGGACTCCTACGAGCAGTACTTC. Translation: CAIGLAGDSYEQYF.

The chain combines TRBV7-6 with TRBJ1-1; D gene uncertain. The CDR3 covers 13 residues. Between the trimmed V and J ends, which lost 5 bases and 5 bases, there was a span of 12 bases. Germline V gene lookup returns CDR1 SGHVS and CDR2 FNYEAQ. The CDR3 sequence is CASSPARHTEAFF. In DNA, the CDR3 is TGTGCCAGCAGCCCCGCCCGCCATACTGAAGCTTTCTTT.

This rearrangement joins TRBV2 to TRBJ2-2, with D possibly being TRBD1 (6 bases). The germline V and J ends were trimmed by 10 bases and 5 bases, with 14 bases remaining between them. Germline lookup yields CDR1 SNHLY and CDR2 FYNNEI. This CDR3 contains 13 residues. This chain's CDR3 is CAIPTGRTGELFF. The CDR3 DNA reads TGTGCCATTCCGACAGGACGTACCGGGGAGCTGTTTTTT.

As to this clonotype: An end of the junction does not agree with germline; a read error may underlie this. V and J are TRBV11-2 and TRBJ1-2; 9 nucleotides agree with TRBD1. Germline values: CDR1 SGHAT, CDR2 FQNNGV. This CDR3 spans 14 amino acids. CDR3: CANSLAGTGYGYTF. The CDR3 DNA sequence: TGTGCCAACAGCTTAGCAGGGACAGGGTATGGCTACACCTTC.

This clonotype was detected only a few times. The chain links TRBV7-6 to TRBJ1-1, with D tentatively TRBD1 (5 bases). Germline V gene data show CDR1 as SGHVS and CDR2 as FNYEAQ. The CDR3 totals 13 residues. With 5 bases removed from V and 7 bases from J, the gap between germline ends came to 14 bases. CDR3 sequence (DNA): TGTGCCAGCAGCCGAGGGGCGGGTTTTGAAGCTTTCTTT. This gives the protein CASSRGAGFEAFF.

The V and J genes are TRBV5-6 and TRBJ2-7; D is unclear. This CDR3 is built from 16 residues. Trimming removed 0 bases at V and 0 bases at J, with 13 bases between. In germline, CDR1 is SGHDT, CDR2 YYEEEE. The CDR3 DNA is TGTGCCAGCAGCTTGGGCCCATATACAAGCTCCTACGAGCAGTACGTC. It is translated as CASSLGPYTSSYEQYV.

This clonotype was seen more than once but under ten times. The J gene is TRBJ1-4, the V gene TRBV27; no clear D gene. V lost 5 bases and J lost 0, with 10 bases in between. Germline V lookup: CDR1 MNHEY, CDR2 SMNVEV (reference sequence). The CDR3 is 15 residues long. CDR3 protein: CASSNPGSTNEKLFF. For the CDR3, the DNA is TGTGCCAGCAGTAACCCAGGTTCAACTAATGAAAAACTGTTTTTT.